The 7 T cell receptor beta chains presented below share a single source sample, sequenced in a study of OX40 agonist ivuxolimab in advanced cancers. TCRdb keeps only in-frame clones here, not all; method: immunoSEQ multiplex PCR. The sample records some 60,000 clones, approximately 90% being singletons. This sample comprised CD4+ or CD8+ T cells sorted from blood, obtained in a trial of the OX40 agonist ivuxolimab. Receptors originate from an adult with an advanced solid tumor such as melanoma, head and neck, liver or kidney cancer.

The CDR3 protein is CASSPLWAQTQETQYF. The CDR3 DNA sequence: TGTGCCAGCAGCCCCCTTTGGGCACAAACCCAAGAGACCCAGTACTTC. The chain uses TRBV7-9 and TRBJ2-5; D is unclear. CDR1 and CDR2 from the germline V gene are SEHNR and FQNEAQ (reference sequence). The CDR3 runs 16 residues. Trimming removed 5 bases at V and 1 base at J, with 17 bases between.

V is TRBV4-1 and J is TRBJ2-1, with 16 bases fitting TRBD2. The CDR3 consists of 18 residues. Germline lookup yields CDR1 MGHRA and CDR2 YSYEKL. Trimming took 4 bases from V and 1 from J; bases not matched to a gene: 4. The CDR3 sequence is CASSPQGLAGGSYNEQFF. CDR3 in DNA: TGCGCCAGCAGCCCCCAGGGACTAGCGGGAGGGTCCTACAATGAGCAGTTCTTC.

The CDR3 DNA sequence: TGTGCCAGCAGCTTAACGGATCCCTACGAGCAGTACTTC. The encoded protein is CASSLTDPYEQYF. The chain couples TRBV7-8 to TRBJ2-7; D gene unclear. The CDR3 runs 13 residues. Germline assignment: CDR1 SGHVS and CDR2 FQNEAQ. V lost 2 bases, J lost 2 bases, and 7 bases lay in between.

The chain couples TRBV27 to TRBJ1-5; D remains ambiguous. The germline V gene encodes CDR1 MNHEY and CDR2 SMNVEV (reference sequence). This CDR3 is built from 13 residues. V lost 6 bases and J lost 2, with 8 bases in between. The chain's CDR3 is CASRARGNQPQHF. The CDR3 DNA reads TGTGCCAGCAGAGCTAGGGGCAATCAGCCCCAGCATTTT.

J is TRBJ1-1 and V is TRBV4-1, with no clear D. The CDR3 has 13 residues. The germline V and J ends were trimmed by 0 bases and 8 bases, with 10 bases remaining between them. Germline V gives CDR1 MGHRA, CDR2 YSYEKL. The CDR3 DNA sequence: TGCGCCAGCAGCCAAGATTTGGTCTCCGAAGCTTTCTTT. It codes for CASSQDLVSEAFF.

This chain links TRBV7-9 with TRBJ1-3; 7 nucleotides align to TRBD1. Trimming removed 4 bases from V and 8 bases from J; junction bases left unmatched: 8. Germline assignment: CDR1 SEHNR and CDR2 FQNEAQ (reference sequence). There are 14 residues in the CDR3. The CDR3 DNA reads TGTGCCAGCAGCTGGTTTGGCGACAGGGACACCATATATTTT. Its translation: CASSWFGDRDTIYF.

This rearrangement joins TRBV7-7 to TRBJ1-3; 10 bases map to TRBD1. The germline V gene encodes CDR1 SSHAT and CDR2 FNYEAQ (reference sequence). The CDR3 sequence is 15 residues long. V was pared by 5 bases and J by 3 bases, with 4 bases of the junction left unmatched. CDR3 coding DNA: TGTGCCAGCAGCGCCGGGACAGGGGTTGGAAACACCATATATTTT. Translated: CASSAGTGVGNTIYF.